This T cell receptor (beta chain) was captured in a study of CD8 T cells in Susac syndrome. Findings and caveats of the study: When the CD4+ T cell repertoires of patients with Susac syndrome were examined, they did not show any clonal expansion.

In the case of this clonotype: Its matching antigen is unknown.

Random-hexamer reverse transcription was applied to about 0.45 to 1 ug RNA. An immunoSEQ multiplex PCR amplified TCR beta CDR3 over 54 Vbeta and 13 Jbeta. Each CDR3 protein is one row after TCRdb ran MiXCR on the immunoSEQ multiplex PCR reads. The repertoire has a few hundred thousand distinct CDR3 sequences, about 94% of them found once; the top ten carry approximately 0.15%. CDR3 length: 16 residues. The germline gives CDR1 SGDLS, CDR2 YYNGEE. Trimming cost V 3 bases and J 2 bases, with 12 bases left between them. This sequence joins TRBV9 and TRBJ1-6; D is unresolved. The TCR comes from a human donor with Susac syndrome. Material: CD4+ T cells from PBMCs. CDR3 bases: TGTGCCAGCAGCGCTCTGGGAAGCCCCTATAATTCACCCCTCCACTTT. Its protein is CASSALGSPYNSPLHF.